These 4 T cell receptor beta chains were all obtained from the same sample, sequenced in a study of response to subunit inactivated influenza vaccine. TCRdb recomputed calls from the RT-PCR reads with MiXCR, one row per CDR3 protein. Of almost 600,000 distinct CDR3 sequences listed, roughly 15% are singletons. Sequenced material: PBMCs from blood, taken about 11 days after vaccination. These receptors were collected from a man aged 50 or older who received an inactivated influenza vaccine.

This clonotype turned up a few times. This sequence joins TRBV29-1 and TRBJ1-1; no clear D gene. The germline V gene encodes CDR1 SQVTM and CDR2 ANQGSEA. This CDR3 has 11 residues. The ends were cut back, 4 bases at V and 8 bases at J, with 11 bases in the middle. DNA for the CDR3: TGCAGCGTTGCCCCTGGATCGGAAGCTTTCTTT. Amino acids: CSVAPGSEAFF.

This chain joins TRBV20-1 and TRBJ2-7, with TRBD1 matching 11 bases. V shed 8 bases, J shed 4 bases, and the junction held 7 bases outside the gene matches. The germline gives CDR1 DFQATT, CDR2 SNEGSKA (reference sequence). The CDR3 runs to 13 residues. The CDR3 bases are TGCAGTTCGCCCGGACAGGGGGCTTACGAGCAGTACTTC. Its translation: CSSPGQGAYEQYF.

The chain employs TRBV5-1 and TRBJ2-6; possible D gene TRBD1, 5 bases. Trimming removed 4 bases from V and 0 bases from J, with 11 bases in between. The V gene's germline CDR1 is SGHRS and CDR2 YFSETQ. This CDR3 has 16 residues. The CDR3 coding sequence is TGCGCCAGCAGCCAGGGTGGCACCTCTGGGGCCAACGTCCTGACTTTC. Its translation is CASSQGGTSGANVLTF.

This clonotype has ten or more counts. The CDR3 DNA reads as TGTGCCAGCAGCTTAGACAGGTCCTATGGCTACACCTTC. This sequence encodes CASSLDRSYGYTF. The chain carries TRBV7-2 and TRBJ1-2, with D possibly being TRBD1 (5 bases). V was shortened by 1 base and J by 4 bases, with 7 bases between the two germline ends. The CDR3 contains 13 residues. Germline-derived CDR1 and CDR2 are SGHTA and FQGNSA.